This T cell receptor (beta chain) was captured in a study of blood T cells in healthy people across ages. Whole-study results and caveats: Unsorted PBMC material precluded a definitive naive versus antigen-experienced comparison.

This clonotype was picked up a small number of times. Its specificity is unknown. This CDR3 has 13 residues. Trimming removed 2 bases from V and 2 bases from J, with 1 base in between. For the second PCR, which ran for roughly 6 to 11 cycles, a sample-barcoded 5' primer and a J-beta primer mix were used. Every molecule of cDNA carried a tag from a template-switch adaptor with 12 random nucleotides. Every sample gave at least 3 million paired-end reads containing CDR3. A single record per CDR3 protein comes from TCRdb applying MiXCR to the 5' RACE reads. The sample has approximately 730,000 distinct CDR3 sequences, around half seen once.

The chain uses TRBV12-3 or TRBV12-4 and TRBJ2-6, with no clear D. Material for sequencing was blood. The sequence derives from a man older than 75 in good health. CDR3 amino acids: CASSLPGANVLTF. In DNA, the CDR3 is TGTGCCAGCAGTTTACCTGGGGCCAACGTCCTGACTTTC.